The clone carrying this TCR beta chain was counted only a few times. Its target is not known. With 60 Vbeta and 13 Jbeta primers, the PCR was carried out. The repertoire was sequenced with immunoSEQ multiplex PCR; TCRdb's copy has only in-frame clones and lacks some. Counted here are about 190,000 clones, just under 75% occurring once; the ten biggest clones make up approximately 3%. V was clipped by 1 base and J by 0 bases; unmatched bases: 5. The CDR3 is 17 residues long. Germline V gene lookup returns CDR1 SGHRS and CDR2 YFSETQ. This record belongs to a study of cytomegalovirus exposure and HLA in healthy donors. Study-wide findings and caveats: Researchers had no immune exposure information except CMV serostatus available. Relative to the roughly 640-donor mean, N-insertions were reportedly fewer in an Asian-associated ancestry cluster in a later analysis.

V gene TRBV5-1 combines with J gene TRBJ2-2, with 8 nucleotides matching TRBD2. Sequencing was performed on PBMCs. The receptor was derived from a woman under 40 in good health and CMV-seropositive. CDR3 in DNA: TGCGCCAGCAGCTTGTTCCAACTAGCGGCGAACACCGGGGAGCTGTTTTTT. Translating gives CASSLFQLAANTGELFF.